This T cell receptor (beta chain) was profiled in a study of blood T cell repertoires in COVID-19. On the study more broadly: Sources were T cells, B-cell-depleted T cells, or PBMCs; the material itself was cDNA or gDNA.

The CDR3 sequence is 16 residues long. Trimming took 2 bases from V and 2 from J; bases not matched to a gene: 1. Germline lookup yields CDR1 KGHSH and CDR2 LQKENI. Sequencing was performed with immunoSEQ multiplex PCR; in TCRdb, only in-frame clones are kept and a portion is missing. The repertoire holds roughly 200,000 clones, with roughly 88% as singletons. Sequencing used peripheral blood. The origin of this receptor is a man aged 45 to 65 with COVID-19, enrolled during active disease. The chain is built from TRBV18 and TRBJ1-5; 12 bases agree with TRBD1. The CDR3 here is CASSPGTGGGNQPQHF. The CDR3 DNA reads as TGTGCCAGCTCACCAGGGACAGGGGGCGGCAATCAGCCCCAGCATTTT.